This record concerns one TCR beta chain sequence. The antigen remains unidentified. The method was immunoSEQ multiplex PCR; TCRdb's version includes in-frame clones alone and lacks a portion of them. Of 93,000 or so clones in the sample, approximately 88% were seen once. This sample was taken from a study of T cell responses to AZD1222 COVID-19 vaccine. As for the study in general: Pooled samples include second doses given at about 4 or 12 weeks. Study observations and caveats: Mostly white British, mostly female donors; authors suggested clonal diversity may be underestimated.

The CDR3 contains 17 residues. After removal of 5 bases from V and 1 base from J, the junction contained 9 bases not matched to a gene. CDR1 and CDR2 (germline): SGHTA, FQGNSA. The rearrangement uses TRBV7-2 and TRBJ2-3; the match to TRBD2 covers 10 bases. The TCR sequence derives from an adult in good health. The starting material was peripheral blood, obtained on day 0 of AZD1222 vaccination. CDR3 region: CASSPRLAGGRTDTQYF. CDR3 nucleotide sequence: TGTGCCAGCAGCCCCAGGTTAGCGGGAGGCCGCACAGATACGCAGTATTTT.